The sequence of this TCR beta chain was determined in a study of identical twins. Points from the study as a whole: Within cord blood, abundant beta clonotypes carried fewer insertions, but memory repertoires showed no such trend.

With respect to this clonotype: Its matching antigen is unknown.

TCRdb re-called the 5' RACE reads through MiXCR, storing one row per CDR3 protein. This table has about 520,000 distinct CDR3 sequences, 22% appearing once. Germline CDR1 and CDR2: LNHNV and YYDKDF (reference sequence). Deletions cut 2 bases from V and 0 bases from J, with 13 bases between. The CDR3 contains 16 residues. These data were likewise used in another study, on T cells expressing NK-cell markers. That work contributes: Sorted CD3+CD56-NKG2C+, CD3+CD56+NKG2C- and CD3+CD56+NKG2C+ T cells were the source of the TCR beta repertoires. HCMV seropositivity marked most of the eight sequenced donors; one was seronegative. The study did not resolve the HCMV specificity of expanded NKG2C+ T cell clones.

The sequenced sample was CD4+ T cells sorted from blood. The sequence was obtained from a woman aged 18-29 years in good health. The rearrangement links TRBV15 to TRBJ1-1, with D hard to call. As DNA, the CDR3 is TGTGCCACCAGCAGACTGCCCGGGAAGATGAACACTGAAGCTTTCTTT. This gives the protein CATSRLPGKMNTEAFF.